The rows below give T cell receptor beta chains drawn from one sample of a study of T cell responses to AZD1222 COVID-19 vaccine. Method: immunoSEQ multiplex PCR; TCRdb's copy keeps in-frame clones and lacks some. The table includes around 150,000 clones, 90% to 95% detected once. Material: peripheral blood, obtained 28 days after the second AZD1222 dose. The source is an adult who received the AZD1222 COVID-19 vaccine. Each CDR3 is given with its conserved first and last residue. A D gene is named only where the DNA matches it firmly. The size field is filled for only some rows; it gives once, few, many or a size class.

TRBJ2-3,-,13,-,TRBV6-6,CASMKVTTDTQYF,TGTGCCAGCATGAAGGTAACCACAGATACGCAGTATTTT
TRBJ2-5,-,14,TRBD1,TRBV28,CASSLGGQGETQYF,TGTGCCAGCAGTTTAGGAGGACAGGGCGAGACCCAGTACTTC
TRBJ2-1,-,16,TRBD2,TRBV30,CAWTRPSGGPYNEQFF,TGTGCCTGGACCCGACCCAGCGGGGGTCCTTACAATGAGCAGTTCTTC
TRBJ1-5,-,18,TRBD1,TRBV12-5,CASGLIGRGLEGNQPQHF,TGTGCTAGTGGTTTGATCGGCAGGGGGCTCGAGGGCAATCAGCCCCAGCATTTT
TRBJ2-7,-,12,-,TRBV4-2,CASSQDPNEQYF,TGTGCCAGCAGCCAAGATCCCAACGAGCAGTACTTC
TRBJ1-2,-,16,-,TRBV7-2,CASSLSRQGHNYGYTF,TGTGCCAGCAGCTTAAGCCGCCAGGGGCATAACTATGGCTACACCTTC
TRBJ1-1,once,11,-,TRBV4-1,CASIGGTEAFF,TGCGCCAGCATCGGAGGTACTGAAGCTTTCTTT
TRBJ2-5,-,11,-,TRBV21-1,CACSGAETQYF,TGTGCCTGCAGCGGGGCAGAGACCCAGTACTTC
TRBJ1-1,-,15,-,TRBV28,CASARLEGVGTEAFF,TGTGCCAGCGCCCGTCTTGAGGGGGTGGGCACTGAAGCTTTCTTT
TRBJ1-2,-,12,-,TRBV15,CATSRPGGGYTF,TGTGCCACCAGCAGGCCCGGGGGCGGCTACACCTTC
TRBJ1-2,-,16,TRBD1,TRBV6-5,CASSYSSGTGGNGYTF,TGTGCCAGCAGTTACTCGTCCGGGACAGGGGGCAACGGCTACACCTTC
TRBJ1-4,-,16,-,TRBV19,CASSPTGPVAREKLFF,TGTGCCAGTAGCCCGACAGGACCGGTGGCTCGTGAAAAACTGTTTTTT
TRBJ2-1,once,13,-,TRBV14,CASSPTSSNEQFF,TGTGCCAGCAGTCCGACTAGTTCAAATGAGCAGTTCTTC
TRBJ2-5,-,16,-,TRBV6-6,CASSYPRGGAVETQYF,TGTGCCAGCAGTTATCCTAGAGGTGGGGCGGTAGAGACCCAGTACTTC
TRBJ1-4,-,17,TRBD1,TRBV7-9,CASSLLRREGAGEKLFF,TGTGCCAGCAGCTTATTACGGCGAGAGGGGGCAGGAGAAAAACTGTTTTTT
TRBJ2-4,-,13,-,TRBV12-3/TRBV12-4,CASSTPGDYHINF,TGTGCCAGCAGTACTCCCGGAGACTACCACATCAACTTC
TRBJ2-3,-,17,-,TRBV2,CASRRGAAGVSTDTQYF,TGTGCCAGCAGACGGGGAGCGGCAGGCGTTAGCACAGATACGCAGTATTTT
TRBJ1-5,-,12,-,TRBV20-1,CSASRGDQPQHF,TGCAGTGCTAGTAGGGGGGATCAGCCCCAGCATTTT
TRBJ2-1,-,15,-,TRBV19,CASTPLGVAYNEQFF,TGTGCCAGTACGCCCTTAGGGGTCGCCTACAATGAGCAGTTCTTC
TRBJ1-2,-,12,-,TRBV12-3/TRBV12-4,CASRRGDYGYTF,TGTGCCAGCAGGCGGGGGGACTATGGCTACACCTTC
TRBJ2-1,once,18,TRBD2,TRBV24-1,CATSDPARLAGPENEQFF,TGTGCCACCAGTGACCCCGCGAGACTAGCCGGCCCCGAGAATGAGCAGTTCTTC
TRBJ2-3,-,15,-,TRBV23-1,CASSQSIQRKDTQYF,TGCGCCAGCAGTCAATCAATTCAGAGGAAAGATACGCAGTATTTT
TRBJ2-1,-,12,-,TRBV2,CASSTAYNEQFF,TGTGCCAGCAGTACAGCGTACAATGAGCAGTTCTTC
TRBJ2-7,few,16,TRBD1,TRBV5-6,CASSQGLTGNYYEQYF,TGTGCCAGCAGCCAGGGCCTGACAGGGAATTACTACGAGCAGTACTTC
TRBJ1-1,-,13,-,TRBV6-5,CASLVLVNTEAFF,TGTGCCAGCTTGGTTCTGGTGAACACTGAAGCTTTCTTT
TRBJ1-2,-,15,-,TRBV7-2,CASSLDSWVTEGYTF,TGTGCCAGCAGCCTTGACAGTTGGGTGACTGAGGGCTACACCTTC
TRBJ1-6,-,12,-,TRBV5-6,CASNAGNSPLHF,TGTGCCAGCAACGCAGGGAATTCACCCCTCCACTTT
TRBJ1-5,-,15,-,TRBV6-1,CASSEEREPYQPQHF,TGTGCCAGCAGTGAGGAGAGGGAACCTTATCAGCCCCAGCATTTT
TRBJ1-1,once,16,-,TRBV6-5,CASSYSGYQLNTEAFF,TGTGCCAGCAGTTACTCCGGTTATCAGCTGAACACTGAAGCTTTCTTT
TRBJ2-7,-,17,-,TRBV10-2,CASSLALIPVPSYEQYF,TGCGCCAGCAGCTTGGCCCTTATACCCGTCCCCTCCTACGAGCAGTACTTC
TRBJ1-2,once,15,-,TRBV19,CASSPDVGPLYGYTF,TGTGCCAGTAGCCCCGATGTCGGACCTCTCTATGGCTACACCTTC
TRBJ1-2,-,17,-,TRBV27,CASSRSYRTEQDYGYTF,TGTGCCAGCAGCCGTTCATATCGGACAGAGCAGGACTATGGCTACACCTTC
TRBJ1-6,-,16,-,TRBV9,CASSVGGYAYNSPLHF,TGTGCCAGCAGCGTAGGAGGGTATGCCTATAATTCACCCCTCCACTTT
TRBJ2-1,-,17,-,TRBV5-1,CASTPGGASPGPNEQFF,TGCGCCAGCACCCCAGGAGGGGCTAGCCCGGGTCCCAATGAGCAGTTCTTC
TRBJ1-5,-,16,TRBD1,TRBV19,CASSLSGTGPNQPQHF,TGTGCCAGTAGTCTGTCCGGGACAGGACCCAATCAGCCCCAGCATTTT
TRBJ2-3,-,16,-,TRBV7-9,CASSSLISGLGDTQYF,TGTGCCAGCAGCTCCCTTATTAGCGGCCTGGGAGATACGCAGTATTTT
TRBJ1-1,-,15,TRBD1,TRBV30,CAWSPAQGASTEAFF,TGTGCCTGGAGTCCCGCTCAGGGGGCGAGCACTGAAGCTTTCTTT
TRBJ1-6,-,19,TRBD1,TRBV5-8,CASSLGQGFARSYNSPLHF,TGTGCCAGCAGCTTGGGACAGGGGTTCGCCCGCTCCTATAATTCACCCCTCCACTTT
TRBJ1-4,-,16,-,TRBV28,CASSSYRSATNEKLFF,TGTGCCAGCAGTTCCTACAGGAGTGCAACTAATGAAAAACTGTTTTTT
TRBJ1-2,-,14,-,TRBV2,CASSDWDWVEGYTF,TGTGCCAGCAGTGATTGGGACTGGGTGGAGGGCTACACCTTC
TRBJ2-5,-,13,-,TRBV9,CASSVSPRETQYF,TGTGCCAGCAGCGTCTCGCCCCGAGAGACCCAGTACTTC
TRBJ1-1,-,14,-,TRBV5-4,CASSLSEMNTEAFF,TGTGCCAGCAGCTTATCGGAAATGAACACTGAAGCTTTCTTT
TRBJ2-5,once,13,TRBD1,TRBV5-1,CASSDGQGETQYF,TGCGCCAGCAGTGACGGACAGGGCGAGACCCAGTACTTC
TRBJ2-6,-,15,-,TRBV7-2,CASSFGNPGANVLTF,TGTGCCAGCAGCTTCGGGAACCCTGGGGCCAACGTCCTGACTTTC
TRBJ1-4,-,16,-,TRBV18,CASSPAVAGTNEKLFF,TGTGCCAGCTCACCCGCGGTGGCAGGTACTAATGAAAAACTGTTTTTT
TRBJ1-2,once,16,-,TRBV6-2/TRBV6-3,CASSLYRRVSNYGYTF,TGTGCCAGCAGTCTCTACCGTAGGGTTTCCAACTATGGCTACACCTTC
TRBJ2-1,-,15,-,TRBV19,CASSTGESSYNEQFF,TGTGCCAGTAGTACGGGGGAAAGCTCCTACAATGAGCAGTTCTTC
TRBJ1-2,-,12,TRBD1,TRBV28,CATETGGEGYTF,TGTGCCACCGAGACAGGGGGAGAGGGCTACACCTTC
TRBJ1-1,-,14,TRBD1,TRBV5-1,CASSLDRGGTEAFF,TGCGCCAGCAGCTTGGACAGGGGCGGCACTGAAGCTTTCTTT
TRBJ1-4,-,15,TRBD1,TRBV6-4,CASSEFGQGNEKLFF,TGTGCCAGCAGTGAATTTGGACAGGGGAACGAAAAACTGTTTTTT
TRBJ2-7,-,12,-,TRBV7-2,CASSLEAYEQYF,TGTGCCAGCAGCTTAGAAGCCTACGAGCAGTACTTC
TRBJ1-1,few,12,-,TRBV5-4,CASNFWAEEAFF,TGTGCCAGCAACTTCTGGGCAGAAGAAGCTTTCTTT
TRBJ2-7,-,16,-,TRBV7-7,CASSPLAGTTPYEQYF,TGTGCTAGCAGCCCTCTCGCGGGAACTACGCCCTACGAGCAGTACTTC
TRBJ1-3,-,15,-,TRBV5-1,CASSSQGLSGNTIYF,TGCGCCAGCAGCTCGCAGGGGTTGTCTGGAAACACCATATATTTT
TRBJ2-5,-,15,-,TRBV2,CASGGTVAAQETQYF,TGTGCCAGCGGGGGGACGGTAGCGGCGCAAGAGACCCAGTACTTC